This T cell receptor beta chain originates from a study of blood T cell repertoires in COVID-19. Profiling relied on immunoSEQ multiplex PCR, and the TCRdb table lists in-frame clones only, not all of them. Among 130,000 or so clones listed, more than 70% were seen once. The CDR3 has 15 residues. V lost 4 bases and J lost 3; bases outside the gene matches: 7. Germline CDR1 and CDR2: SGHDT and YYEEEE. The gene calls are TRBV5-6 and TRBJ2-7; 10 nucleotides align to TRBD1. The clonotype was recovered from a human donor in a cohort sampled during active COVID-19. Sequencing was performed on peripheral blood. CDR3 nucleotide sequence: TGTGCCAGCAGCCCCTGGGACAGGGGACGCTACGAGCAGTACTTC. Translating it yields CASSPWDRGRYEQYF.